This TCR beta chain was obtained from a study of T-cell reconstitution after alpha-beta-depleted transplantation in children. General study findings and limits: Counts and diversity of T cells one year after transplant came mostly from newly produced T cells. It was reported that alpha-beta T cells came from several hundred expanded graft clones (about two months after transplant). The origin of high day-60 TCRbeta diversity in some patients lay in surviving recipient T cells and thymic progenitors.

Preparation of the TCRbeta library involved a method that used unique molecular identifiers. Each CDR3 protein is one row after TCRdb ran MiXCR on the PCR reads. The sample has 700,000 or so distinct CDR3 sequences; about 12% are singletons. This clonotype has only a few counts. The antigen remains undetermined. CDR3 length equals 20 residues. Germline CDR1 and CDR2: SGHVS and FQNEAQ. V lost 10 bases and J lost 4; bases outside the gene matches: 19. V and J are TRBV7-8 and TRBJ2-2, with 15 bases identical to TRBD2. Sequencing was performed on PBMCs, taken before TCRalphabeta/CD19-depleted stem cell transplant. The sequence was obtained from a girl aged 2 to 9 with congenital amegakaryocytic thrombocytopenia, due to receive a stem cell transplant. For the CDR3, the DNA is TGTGCCACCAAGCTCTCACCCGGGACTAGCGGGAGGCGAACCACCGGGGAGCTGTTTTTT. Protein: CATKLSPGTSGRRTTGELFF. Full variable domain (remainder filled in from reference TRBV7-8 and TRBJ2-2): GAGVSQSPRYKVAKRGQDVALRCDPISGHVSLFWYQQALGQGPEFLTYFQNEAQLDKSGLPSDRFFAERPEGSVSTLKIQRTQQEDSAVYLCATKLSPGTSGRRTTGELFFGEGSRLTVL.